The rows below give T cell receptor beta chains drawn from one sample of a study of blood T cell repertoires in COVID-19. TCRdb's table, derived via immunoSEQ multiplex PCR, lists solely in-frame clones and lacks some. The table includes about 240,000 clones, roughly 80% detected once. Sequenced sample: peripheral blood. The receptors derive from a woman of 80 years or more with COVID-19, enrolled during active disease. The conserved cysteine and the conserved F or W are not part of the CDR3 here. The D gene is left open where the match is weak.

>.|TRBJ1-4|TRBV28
ASRRGGGDNEKLF
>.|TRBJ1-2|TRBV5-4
ASSLGGRNYGYT
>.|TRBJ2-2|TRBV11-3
ASRDSVDTGELF
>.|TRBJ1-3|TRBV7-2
ASSLRSGNTIY
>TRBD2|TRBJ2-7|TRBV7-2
ASSFSGKAYEQY
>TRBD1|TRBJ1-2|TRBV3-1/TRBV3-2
ASSLQGDYGYT
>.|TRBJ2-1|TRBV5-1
ASSLAGGVLSYNEQF
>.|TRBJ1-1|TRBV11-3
ASSLDGTEAF
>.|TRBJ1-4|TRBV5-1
ASSSRQDHEKLF
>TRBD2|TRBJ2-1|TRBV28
ASSPRTSGSLNEQF
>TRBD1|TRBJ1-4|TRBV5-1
ASSFPRGTDNEKLF
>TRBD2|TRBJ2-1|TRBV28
ASKLAGEAYNEQF
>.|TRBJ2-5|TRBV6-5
ASSWRLAGETQY
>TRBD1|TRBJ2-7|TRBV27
ASSFSGTGDSYEQY
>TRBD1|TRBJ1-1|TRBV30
AWARGPPSPEAF
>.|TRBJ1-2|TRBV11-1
ASSPSNRVSGGYT